The 29 T cell receptor beta chains below come from one sample, sequenced in a study of cytomegalovirus exposure and HLA in healthy donors. With 60 Vbeta and 13 Jbeta primers, the PCR was carried out. Measured with immunoSEQ multiplex PCR; TCRdb has only the in-frame clones, and not every one. The sample totals 40,000 or so clones. Sequencing was done on a sample of PBMCs. These receptor sequences come from a male donor in good health and CMV-seronegative.

V usage is TRBV7-2 and J usage is TRBJ1-6; no definite D call. Germline CDR1 reads SGHTA; CDR2 reads FQGNSA. The CDR3 contains 14 residues. V lost 7 bases, J lost 8 bases, and 15 bases lay in between. This CDR3 reads CASTTPTRDSPLHF. CDR3 bases: TGTGCCAGCACCACTCCCACGCGGGATTCACCCCTCCACTTT.

The gene calls are TRBV6-5 and TRBJ1-5, with a possible D match to TRBD1 (5 bases). The CDR3 spans 15 residues. Trimming pared 2 bases from V and 11 bases from J, leaving 19 bases between. Germline values: CDR1 MNHEY, CDR2 SVGAGI. CDR3: CASSYGQAIVRAQHF. CDR3 nucleotides: TGTGCCAGCAGTTACGGGCAGGCGATAGTCAGGGCCCAGCATTTT.

The chain carries TRBV6-5 and TRBJ2-1; D is ambiguous. This CDR3 region has 13 residues. Germline CDR1 is MNHEY and CDR2 is SVGAGI. V lost 7 bases to trimming and J lost 8 bases, with 15 bases between them. DNA for the CDR3: TGTGCCAGCACCCAGAGGTTTGAAGATGAGCAGTTCTTC. Amino acid sequence: CASTQRFEDEQFF.

The rearrangement uses TRBV5-4 and TRBJ2-1; perhaps TRBD1 as D (6 bases). CDR1 and CDR2 (germline): SGHNT, YYREEE (reference sequence). Trimming took off 2 bases at V and 8 bases at J, with 14 bases between the two ends. The CDR3 has 14 amino acids. Here the CDR3 DNA reads TGTGCCAGCAGCTTAACTCAGGGGATGGATGAGCAGTTCTTC. Amino acid sequence: CASSLTQGMDEQFF.

The gene calls are TRBV6-5 and TRBJ2-7, with a possible D match to TRBD2 (5 bases). Germline V CDR1 and CDR2: MNHEY, SVGAGI. V lost 0 bases to trimming and J lost 6 bases, with 9 bases between them. The CDR3 covers 13 residues. CDR3 coding DNA: TGTGCCAGCAGTTACTCAACTCGGGGCGAGCAGTACTTC. Amino acids: CASSYSTRGEQYF.

The V gene is TRBV7-9, the J gene TRBJ2-5; 9 bases fit TRBD2. The trim removed 5 bases at V and 0 bases at J, leaving 10 bases unmatched. Germline V gene sequence: CDR1 SEHNR, CDR2 FQNEAQ (reference sequence). CDR3 length: 17 amino acids. As DNA, the CDR3 is TGTGCCAGCAGCGTTAAGTATACTAGCGGGTACCAAGAGACCCAGTACTTC. Translating gives CASSVKYTSGYQETQYF.

The chain joins TRBV6-1 to TRBJ1-6, with D possibly TRBD1 on 6 matching bases. Between the trimmed V and J ends, which lost 2 bases and 7 bases, there was a span of 12 bases. CDR3 length equals 15 residues. CDR1 is MNHNS, CDR2 SASEGT, per germline. The CDR3 DNA is TGTGCCAGCAGTGAAAGGGACATTGCGAATTCACCCCTCCACTTT. This translates into CASSERDIANSPLHF.

The chain combines TRBV11-1 with TRBJ1-1; D is undetermined. The V and J ends lost 4 bases and 0 bases respectively, with 6 bases between them. CDR1 is SGHAT, CDR2 FQDESV, per germline (reference sequence). This CDR3 is built from 13 residues. The DNA of the CDR3 is TGTGCCAGCAGCTCAAACATGAACACTGAAGCTTTCTTT. It is translated as CASSSNMNTEAFF.

The chain is built from TRBV7-9 and TRBJ2-5; D perhaps matches TRBD2 (5 bases). The germline V gene has CDR1 SEHNR and CDR2 FQNEAQ (reference sequence). The CDR3 loop spans 16 amino acids. Trimming took 2 bases from V and 1 from J, leaving 14 bases between them. The CDR3 DNA reads as TGTGCCAGCAGCTTACCTTTATTAAGCGGCCAAGAGACCCAGTACTTC. Its protein is CASSLPLLSGQETQYF.

This chain uses TRBV9 with TRBJ2-5; 8 positions match TRBD2. The V gene's germline CDR1 is SGDLS and CDR2 YYNGEE. After removal of 4 bases from V and 4 bases from J, the junction contained 9 bases not matched to a gene. The CDR3 loop spans 15 amino acids. The CDR3 loop reads CASSPGSAGAETQYF. In DNA, the CDR3 is TGTGCCAGCAGCCCTGGGTCAGCGGGGGCAGAGACCCAGTACTTC.

The chain recombines TRBV2 with TRBJ2-2; D may be TRBD1 (5 bases). Per the germline V gene, CDR1 is SNHLY and CDR2 is FYNNEI. The V end was cut by 6 bases, the J end by 2 bases, with 10 bases between. CDR3 length: 14 residues. The CDR3 DNA sequence: TGTGCCAGCAGAGGCCAGGGCAACACCGGGGAGCTGTTTTTT. Translating gives CASRGQGNTGELFF.

The rearrangement joins TRBV18 to TRBJ1-2, with 9 bases matching TRBD1. The J segment lost 7 bases and the V segment lost 4 bases, leaving 4 bases of the junction unmatched. The CDR3 extends over 13 amino acids. CDR1 is KGHSH, CDR2 LQKENI, per germline. For the CDR3, the DNA is TGTGCCAGCTCACTACCGGGACAGGGTGGCTACACCTTC. Translation gives CASSLPGQGGYTF.

The chain recombines TRBV4-2 with TRBJ2-7, with 12 bases aligning to TRBD2. Trimming took 5 bases from V and 2 from J; bases not matched to a gene: 7. This CDR3 spans 16 amino acids. Germline-derived CDR1 and CDR2 are LGHNA and YNFKEQ. CDR3 loop: CASSSRTSGDPYEQYF. CDR3 nucleotides: TGTGCCAGCAGCTCGCGGACTAGCGGGGACCCCTACGAGCAGTACTTC.

CDR3: CASSTDSLNYGYTF. The CDR3 region has the DNA TGTGCCAGCTCTACGGACAGTCTGAACTATGGCTACACCTTC. The chain carries TRBV18 and TRBJ1-2, with D perhaps TRBD1 (6 bases). The CDR3 sequence is 14 residues long. V gave up 6 bases and J gave up 2 bases, with 13 bases separating them. From germline, CDR1 is KGHSH and CDR2 LQKENI. The full variable domain, in which reference TRBV18 and TRBJ1-2 provide the parts outside the CDR3, is NAGVMQNPRHLVRRRGQEARLRCSPMKGHSHVYWYRQLPEEGLKFMVYLQKENIIDESGMPKERFSAEFPKEGPSILRIQQVVRGDSAAYFCASSTDSLNYGYTFGSGTRLTVV.

The chain carries TRBV19 and TRBJ1-2; TRBD1 is a possible D gene (6 bases). The V end lost 6 bases, the J end lost 2 bases, and 19 bases lay between the germline ends. CDR3 size: 16 residues. The V gene's germline CDR1 is LNHDA and CDR2 SQIVND (reference sequence). The CDR3 sequence: CASRGQTSLSNYGYTF. The CDR3 DNA follows: TGTGCCAGTAGAGGACAGACGAGTCTCTCCAACTATGGCTACACCTTC.

The chain has TRBV5-1 and TRBJ2-5; 8 bases fit TRBD1. The J call may be in error: the DNA end matches TRBJ2-7 better. Germline V gene data show CDR1 as SGHRS and CDR2 as YFSETQ. This CDR3 region has 17 residues. CDR3 sequence: CASSLERWDRRTYEQYF. The CDR3 DNA reads as TGCGCCAGCAGCTTGGAACGATGGGACAGGAGAACCTACGAGCAGTACTTC.

The rearrangement links TRBV11-2 to TRBJ2-7, with D tentatively TRBD2 (7 bases). V was pared by 3 bases and J by 1 base, with 19 bases between. Germline V gene lookup returns CDR1 SGHAT and CDR2 FQNNGV. The CDR3 runs to 17 residues. The CDR3 DNA reads TGTGCCAGCAGCTTGGGGACTGGGGGGGGGCCTTCCTACGAGCAGTACTTC. As protein: CASSLGTGGGPSYEQYF.

The V call is TRBV6-5, the J call TRBJ2-1; TRBD2 aligns across 10 bases. The CDR3 is 15 residues long. Trimming at V came to 4 bases and at J to 6 bases, leaving 6 bases not matched to a gene. The germline gives CDR1 MNHEY, CDR2 SVGAGI. The CDR3, as DNA: TGTGCCAGCAGTTGGAGCGGGGGGGCGGTCAATGAGCAGTTCTTC. It translates to CASSWSGGAVNEQFF.

The genes are TRBV23-1 and TRBJ2-7; 7 nucleotides match TRBD1. TRBV23-1 is treated as an ORF (open reading frame) with a function not yet certain. The length of the CDR3 is 15 residues. With 0 bases clipped from V and 2 bases from J, the junction kept 4 bases outside the gene matches. Written as DNA, the CDR3 is TGCGCCAGCAGTCAATCACGGACAGGAGCCTACGAGCAGTACTTC. It codes for CASSQSRTGAYEQYF.

DNA for the CDR3: TGTGCCAGTAGTATTGGAAACAGCTATCAGCCCCAGCATTTT. Residues: CASSIGNSYQPQHF. V is TRBV19 and J is TRBJ1-5; no clear D. The CDR3 runs to 14 residues. V dropped 3 bases and J dropped 5 bases, with 11 bases sitting between them. Germline V gives CDR1 LNHDA, CDR2 SQIVND (reference sequence). Complete variable domain (other parts from reference TRBV19 and TRBJ1-5): DGGITQSPKYLFRKEGQNVTLSCEQNLNHDAMYWYRQDPGQGLRLIYYSQIVNDFQKGDIAEGYSVSREKKESFPLTVTSAQKNPTAFYLCASSIGNSYQPQHFGDGTRLSIL.

The V call is TRBV14, the J call TRBJ1-2; TRBD1 is a possible D gene (5 bases). In germline, CDR1 is SGHDN, CDR2 FVKESK. The CDR3 runs to 15 residues. Trimming shortened V by 0 bases and J by 6 bases, and 14 bases separated the two germline ends. The CDR3 DNA is TGTGCCAGCAGCCAAGATTCGGCCAGGGTGAATGGCTACACCTTC. It translates to CASSQDSARVNGYTF. The full variable domain, in which reference TRBV14 and TRBJ1-2 provide the parts outside the CDR3, is EAGVTQFPSHSVIEKGQTVTLRCDPISGHDNLYWYRRVMGKEIKFLLHFVKESKQDESGMPNNRFLAERTGGTYSTLKVQPAELEDSGVYFCASSQDSARVNGYTFGSGTRLTVV.

This sequence joins TRBV6-6 and TRBJ1-1, with D unresolved. The CDR3 sequence is 12 residues long. Germline loops: CDR1 MNHNY, CDR2 SVGAGI (reference sequence). V dropped 8 bases and J dropped 1 base, with 8 bases sitting between them. CDR3 coding DNA: TGTGCCAGCCATTCCCCGAACACTGAAGCTTTCTTT. The encoded protein is CASHSPNTEAFF.

The V call is TRBV5-1, the J call TRBJ2-2; 10 bases agree with TRBD2. The germline CDR1 and CDR2 sequences are SGHRS and YFSETQ. The CDR3 is 16 amino acids. Unmatched junction bases numbered 4, after V lost 4 bases and J lost 1 base. The CDR3 here is CASSITSGVNTGELFF. The CDR3 DNA is TGCGCCAGCAGCATAACTAGCGGGGTGAACACCGGGGAGCTGTTTTTT.

This chain joins TRBV5-1 and TRBJ1-5; 9 positions agree with TRBD1. Per the germline V gene, CDR1 is SGHRS and CDR2 is YFSETQ. Losses at the gene ends were 1 base for V and 5 bases for J; bases not matched to a gene: 4. This CDR3 region has 15 residues. In nucleotides, the CDR3 is TGCGCCAGCAGCTTGAGGACAGGGGCGGATCAGCCCCAGCATTTT. This sequence encodes CASSLRTGADQPQHF.

The chain combines TRBV28 with TRBJ1-2; 7 nucleotides align to TRBD1. The CDR3 has 15 amino acids. CDR1 MDHEN and CDR2 SYDVKM come from the germline V gene. With 5 bases clipped from V and 4 bases from J, the junction kept 10 bases outside the gene matches. DNA of the CDR3: TGTGCCAGCAGTGACTTCGGACAGGCACTCTATGGCTACACCTTC. This translates into CASSDFGQALYGYTF.

The chain has TRBV5-4 and TRBJ2-7, with D tentatively TRBD1 (6 bases). This CDR3 contains 15 residues. The germline V and J ends were trimmed by 4 bases and 3 bases, with 17 bases remaining between them. Germline V CDR1 and CDR2: SGHNT, YYREEE (reference sequence). CDR3 amino acids: CASSLSTGIGYEQYF. The DNA of the CDR3 is TGTGCCAGCAGCCTATCTACAGGGATCGGCTACGAGCAGTACTTC. The variable domain in full, completed from reference TRBV5-4 and TRBJ2-7, reads ETGVTQSPTHLIKTRGQQVTLRCSSQSGHNTVSWYQQALGQGPQFIFQYYREEENGRGNFPPRFSGLQFPNYSSELNVNALELDDSALYLCASSLSTGIGYEQYFGPGTRLTVT.

The chain uses TRBV5-4 and TRBJ2-3; 12 nucleotides agree with TRBD2. V was clipped by 3 bases and J by 2 bases; unmatched bases: 7. The CDR3 contains 17 residues. CDR1 SGHNT and CDR2 YYREEE come from the germline V gene (reference sequence). In DNA form, the CDR3 reads TGTGCCAGCAGCTCCCGACTAGCGGGGGCCAACACAGATACGCAGTATTTT. Encoded protein: CASSSRLAGANTDTQYF.

CDR3 coding DNA: TGCGCCAGCAGGTCCGACAGCTTCTCCTACGAGCAGTACTTC. Encoded protein: CASRSDSFSYEQYF. The chain recombines TRBV5-1 with TRBJ2-7; D is possibly TRBD1 (5 bases). Trimming removed 5 bases at V and 0 bases at J, with 12 bases between. CDR3 size: 14 residues. Germline V gives CDR1 SGHRS, CDR2 YFSETQ. The entire variable domain, with the rest obtained from reference TRBV5-1 and TRBJ2-7, is as follows: KAGVTQTPRYLIKTRGQQVTLSCSPISGHRSVSWYQQTPGQGLQFLFEYFSETQRNKGNFPGRFSGRQFSNSRSEMNVSTLELGDSALYLCASRSDSFSYEQYFGPGTRLTVT.

The rearrangement uses TRBV4-2 and TRBJ1-1; D may be TRBD1 (5 bases). CDR3 length equals 18 residues. Trimming took off 0 bases at V and 0 bases at J, with 17 bases between the two ends. Looked up from germline, CDR1 is LGHNA and CDR2 is YNFKEQ. The CDR3 protein is CASSQDISGLYMNTEAFF. The CDR3 DNA is TGTGCCAGCAGCCAAGATATATCAGGGTTATACATGAACACTGAAGCTTTCTTT.